This T cell receptor (beta chain) comes out of a study of molecular identifiers for immune sequencing clone quantification. TCRdb re-called the PCR reads with MiXCR, one entry per CDR3 protein. The sample lists some 580,000 distinct CDR3 sequences; about 25% were seen once. This clonotype was observed a handful of times. V lost 0 bases and J lost 4; bases outside the gene matches: 4. This CDR3 is 16 amino acids long. Germline V CDR1 and CDR2: SGHTS, YDEGEE. Material: naive CD8+ T cells from blood, with Jurkat cell RNA spiked in. Regarding subset: FACS-sorted CD8+CD4-CCR7+CD45RA+ naive T cells. The receptor comes from a human donor in good health. Some libraries in this study had Jurkat cell RNA spiked in. The genes are TRBV5-8 and TRBJ2-3, with TRBD2 matching over 11 bases. CDR3 DNA: TGTGCCAGCAGCTTGGTAGCGGGAGGGGGCCCAGATACGCAGTATTTT. Residues: CASSLVAGGGPDTQYF.